Below are 20 T cell receptor beta chains sequenced from a single sample in a study of blood T cell repertoires in COVID-19. Sequencing used immunoSEQ multiplex PCR; TCRdb keeps in-frame clones, though not all of them. The sample lists more than 50,000 clones, 77% occurring once. Sequencing was carried out using peripheral blood. The receptors here all came from a man between 65 and 80 years old with active or convalescent COVID-19.

The chain has TRBV7-9 and TRBJ1-1; D perhaps matches TRBD1 (6 bases). Germline CDR1 SEHNR, CDR2 FQNEAQ (reference sequence). Trimming stripped 11 bases from V and 0 bases from J, with 13 bases between. The CDR3 consists of 13 residues. In DNA form, the CDR3 reads TGTGCCGGCGAGACAGGTATGAACACTGAAGCTTTCTTT. Its protein product is CAGETGMNTEAFF.

The rearrangement joins TRBV19 to TRBJ2-7, with D perhaps matching TRBD2 (6 bases). This CDR3 contains 15 residues. From germline, CDR1 is LNHDA and CDR2 SQIVND (reference sequence). Trimming removed 8 bases at V and 3 bases at J, with 20 bases between. CDR3 in DNA: TGTGCCAGTTCGTTGGGACTCGGAGGAGGCTACGAGCAGTACTTC. It encodes CASSLGLGGGYEQYF. The full variable domain, rest sourced from reference TRBV19 and TRBJ2-7, is DGGITQSPKYLFRKEGQNVTLSCEQNLNHDAMYWYRQDPGQGLRLIYYSQIVNDFQKGDIAEGYSVSREKKESFPLTVTSAQKNPTAFYLCASSLGLGGGYEQYFGPGTRLTVT.

The chain carries TRBV6-5 and TRBJ2-4; D may be TRBD1 (6 bases). Per germline, CDR1 MNHEY and CDR2 SVGAGI. V lost 5 bases to trimming and J lost 2 bases, with 13 bases between them. This CDR3 has 15 residues. CDR3: CASSPQGVSKNIQYF. CDR3 nucleotides: TGTGCCAGCAGTCCACAGGGAGTGTCCAAAAACATTCAGTACTTC.

The V and J genes are TRBV7-8 and TRBJ1-3, with D uncertain. The germline V gene has CDR1 SGHVS and CDR2 FQNEAQ. V lost 1 base to trimming and J lost 0 bases, with 7 bases between them. This CDR3 region has 15 residues. The CDR3: CASSLGTGSGNTIYF. The CDR3 nucleotides read TGTGCCAGCAGCTTAGGAACGGGCTCTGGAAACACCATATATTTT.

The J gene is TRBJ1-1, the V gene TRBV19, with a possible D match to TRBD1 (5 bases). V lost 6 bases to trimming and J lost 1 base, with 6 bases between them. This CDR3 spans 12 amino acids. Germline V gene lookup returns CDR1 LNHDA and CDR2 SQIVND (reference sequence). The CDR3 bases are TGTGCCAGTAGAACAGGGAACACTGAAGCTTTCTTT. Its translation: CASRTGNTEAFF.

The rearrangement links TRBV24-1 to TRBJ2-5; possibly TRBD1 for D (5 bases). CDR3 length: 13 residues. Germline V gene data show CDR1 as KGHDR and CDR2 as SFDVKD. Between the trimmed V and J ends, which lost 7 bases and 1 base, there was a span of 9 bases. CDR3 region: CATSGDSQETQYF. CDR3 DNA: TGTGCCACCAGCGGTGACAGCCAAGAGACCCAGTACTTC.

V is TRBV4-3 and J is TRBJ1-6; no reliable D call. CDR1 LGHNA and CDR2 YSLEER come from the germline V gene. The CDR3 consists of 13 residues. V was pared by 0 bases and J by 10 bases, with 7 bases between. Here the CDR3 reads CASSQDERSPLHF. The CDR3 DNA reads TGCGCCAGCAGCCAAGACGAGAGGTCACCCCTCCACTTT.

This clone was observed a handful of times. The chain is built from TRBV5-1 and TRBJ2-1; 8 bases fit TRBD2. There are 16 residues in the CDR3. The V gene's germline CDR1 is SGHRS and CDR2 YFSETQ. The V segment lost 2 bases and the J segment 9 bases; nucleotides outside the gene matches: 13. CDR3 bases: TGCGCCAGCAGCTTCGCCCGGGGGGGCGTTCAGGGTGAGCAGTTCTTC. The encoded protein is CASSFARGGVQGEQFF.

This chain uses TRBV5-1 with TRBJ2-3, with D unresolved. The length of the CDR3 is 15 residues. Per the germline V gene, CDR1 is SGHRS and CDR2 is YFSETQ. The V end lost 4 bases, the J end lost 0 bases, and 12 bases lay between the germline ends. The CDR3 sequence: CASSALGGSTDTQYF. The CDR3 coding sequence is TGCGCCAGCAGCGCCCTCGGCGGAAGCACAGATACGCAGTATTTT.

This sequence joins TRBV2 and TRBJ2-3; D gene uncertain. Germline V lookup: CDR1 SNHLY, CDR2 FYNNEI. The CDR3 runs to 13 residues. V lost 2 bases, J lost 2 bases, and 5 bases lay in between. The CDR3 loop reads CASSEIATDTQYF. CDR3 sequence (DNA): TGTGCCAGCAGTGAAATAGCCACAGATACGCAGTATTTT.

In this sample, this clone turned up a few times. The chain couples TRBV5-1 to TRBJ1-1; no firm D call. V dropped 2 bases and J dropped 7 bases, with 12 bases sitting between them. The CDR3 runs to 13 residues. Looked up from germline, CDR1 is SGHRS and CDR2 is YFSETQ. In nucleotides, the CDR3 is TGCGCCAGCAGCTTCACAGTGACGAATGAAGCTTTCTTT. The encoded protein is CASSFTVTNEAFF.

The CDR3 loop is CASSLLGATGELFF. The CDR3 coding sequence is TGTGCCAGCAGCTTACTGGGGGCGACGGGGGAGCTGTTTTTT. This rearrangement joins TRBV7-3 to TRBJ2-2, with a weak D call TRBD1 (6 bases). The germline V gene has CDR1 SGHTA and CDR2 FQGTGA. Trimming stripped 2 bases from V and 8 bases from J, with 12 bases between. The CDR3 covers 14 residues.

The J gene is TRBJ2-1, the V gene TRBV7-2, with D perhaps TRBD1 (6 bases). The CDR3 runs to 15 residues. Germline-derived CDR1 and CDR2 are SGHTA and FQGNSA. V was pared by 4 bases and J by 1 base, with 11 bases between. CDR3 residues: CASSSTGVSYNEQFF. In DNA form, the CDR3 reads TGTGCCAGCAGCTCGACAGGAGTGTCCTACAATGAGCAGTTCTTC. The variable domain in full, completed from reference TRBV7-2 and TRBJ2-1, reads GAGVSQSPSNKVTEKGKDVELRCDPISGHTALYWYRQSLGQGLEFLIYFQGNSAPDKSGLPSDRFSAERTGGSVSTLTIQRTQQEDSAVYLCASSSTGVSYNEQFFGPGTRLTVL.

This chain links TRBV20-1 with TRBJ1-1; D unresolved. CDR3 length: 11 residues. V dropped 2 bases and J dropped 11 bases, with 12 bases sitting between them. Germline CDR1 DFQATT, CDR2 SNEGSKA (reference sequence). The CDR3 region is CSARSLGGAFF. The CDR3, as DNA: TGCAGTGCTAGATCCCTAGGTGGGGCTTTCTTT.

This chain connects TRBV5-4 to TRBJ1-3; 10 bases agree with TRBD1. V lost 3 bases and J lost 8; bases outside the gene matches: 8. Germline V gene data show CDR1 as SGHNT and CDR2 as YYREEE (reference sequence). The CDR3 is 15 residues long. The CDR3 loop reads CASSYTGTGVHTIYF. In nucleotides, the CDR3 is TGTGCCAGCAGCTATACCGGGACAGGGGTACACACCATATATTTT.

The chain recombines TRBV7-3 with TRBJ1-1; D gene unclear. Per the germline V gene, CDR1 is SGHTA and CDR2 is FQGTGA. The CDR3 spans 13 residues. With 2 bases removed from V and 0 bases from J, the gap between germline ends came to 4 bases. The CDR3 coding sequence is TGTGCCAGCAGCTTATTCTTGAACACTGAAGCTTTCTTT. Its protein product is CASSLFLNTEAFF.

The chain joins TRBV19 to TRBJ1-4, with TRBD1 as a possible D gene (6 bases). V was cut by 5 bases and J by 2 bases, with 12 bases left in between. Germline CDR1 reads LNHDA; CDR2 reads SQIVND (reference sequence). The CDR3 consists of 15 residues. The CDR3 DNA reads as TGTGCCAGTAGTCCCCCACAGGGCACTAATGAAAAACTGTTTTTT. The encoded protein is CASSPPQGTNEKLFF.

The V call is TRBV19, the J call TRBJ1-5; no clear D. Germline loops: CDR1 LNHDA, CDR2 SQIVND (reference sequence). This CDR3 contains 16 residues. V dropped 3 bases and J dropped 3 bases, with 15 bases sitting between them. The CDR3 DNA sequence: TGTGCCAGTAGTATCCCTGACGGACTACTCAATCAGCCCCAGCATTTT. It specifies CASSIPDGLLNQPQHF.

This clone has just one count. The V call is TRBV18, the J call TRBJ2-6, with 7 bases aligning to TRBD1. The junction had 17 bases not matched to a gene; V was cut back by 8 bases and J by 4 bases. This CDR3 has 18 residues. Germline V gene lookup returns CDR1 KGHSH and CDR2 LQKENI. The CDR3 reads CASRSLGRGFLGANVLTF. The CDR3 region has the DNA TGTGCCAGCCGCTCGTTGGGCAGGGGGTTTCTAGGGGCCAACGTCCTGACTTTC.

V is TRBV4-1 and J is TRBJ2-3, with D perhaps TRBD2 (6 bases). The CDR3 sequence is 15 residues long. V lost 0 bases to trimming and J lost 2 bases, with 9 bases between them. Germline CDR1 is MGHRA and CDR2 is YSYEKL. This CDR3 is CASSQEEGNTDTQYF. The CDR3 DNA sequence: TGCGCCAGCAGCCAAGAGGAGGGGAACACAGATACGCAGTATTTT.